These 7 T cell receptor beta chains originate from one sample sequenced in a study of cytomegalovirus exposure and HLA in healthy donors (TCRdb year 2017). The receptor library was made with the immunoSEQ multiplex PCR assay. For the multiplex PCR, a mixture combining 60 forward primers for TCR Vbeta segments and 13 reverse primers for TCR Jbeta segments was used. As stored in TCRdb, this immuneACCESS dataset retains in-frame rearrangements with V and J assigned. A fraction of the clones does not appear; measured against another copy, unresolved V genes explain less than half of the discrepancy, and the remainder lacks a known reason. The sample contains 150,000 to 200,000 clones, approximately 70% of them found a single time. The ten top clones hold over 1.5% of the sample. Material: PBMCs. These receptors were taken from a woman in her twenties or thirties in good health and CMV-seronegative.

V usage is TRBV2 and J usage is TRBJ1-2, with D uncertain. This CDR3 spans 13 amino acids. Germline values: CDR1 SNHLY, CDR2 FYNNEI. V was trimmed by 4 bases and J by 0 bases, leaving 6 bases between them. The CDR3 loop reads CASSGEANYGYTF. The CDR3 DNA reads as TGTGCCAGCAGTGGAGAAGCTAACTATGGCTACACCTTC.

This sequence joins TRBV7-9 and TRBJ2-5; 14 nucleotides agree with TRBD2. The better agreement between TRBJ2-7 and the DNA end casts doubt on the J call. Germline CDR1 is SEHNR and CDR2 is FQNEAQ (reference sequence). CDR3 length: 17 amino acids. The CDR3 spells CASSHGLAGGYTYEQYF. In DNA, the CDR3 is TGTGCCAGCAGCCACGGACTAGCGGGGGGTTACACCTACGAGCAGTACTTC.

The gene calls are TRBV7-9 and TRBJ2-1; 8 bases line up with TRBD2. Germline CDR1 is SEHNR and CDR2 is FQNEAQ (reference sequence). The CDR3 spans 14 residues. The junction had 10 bases not matched to a gene; V was cut back by 6 bases and J by 9 bases. In nucleotides, the CDR3 is TGTGCCAGCAGTCCGGGACTAGGGGGTAGTGAGCAGTTCTTC. Translation gives CASSPGLGGSEQFF.

The chain recombines TRBV7-9 with TRBJ2-3; the match to TRBD2 covers 11 bases. This CDR3 contains 15 residues. Germline trimming cut 5 bases from V and 2 bases from J; bases unmatched to any gene: 3. Germline V gene lookup returns CDR1 SEHNR and CDR2 FQNEAQ (reference sequence). The CDR3 DNA reads as TGTGCCAGCAGCCCGACTAGCGGGGACACAGATACGCAGTATTTT. This encodes CASSPTSGDTDTQYF.

This chain connects TRBV15 to TRBJ2-7; D might be TRBD2 (6 bases). The length of the CDR3 is 15 residues. Trimming stripped 5 bases from V and 3 bases from J, with 17 bases between. From germline, CDR1 is LNHNV and CDR2 YYDKDF (reference sequence). CDR3 DNA: TGTGCCACCAGCCTTGGCCGGGACTGGAGCTACGAGCAGTACTTC. Its translation: CATSLGRDWSYEQYF.

The sample holds one count of this clone. The chain has TRBV6-5 and TRBJ2-1; D gene uncertain. This CDR3 contains 15 residues. Germline V lookup: CDR1 MNHEY, CDR2 SVGAGI. V lost 6 bases and J lost 0, with 12 bases in between. CDR3 protein: CASREQLSSYNEQFF. Here the CDR3 DNA reads TGTGCCAGCAGGGAACAGCTTTCCTCCTACAATGAGCAGTTCTTC.

The chain has TRBV7-3 and TRBJ2-3; 10 positions agree with TRBD2. V shed 5 bases and J 4 bases; nucleotides not matched to a gene: 6. The CDR3 is 15 residues long. Per germline, CDR1 SGHTA and CDR2 FQGTGA. The CDR3 reads CASSPSSGSADTQYF. CDR3 coding DNA: TGTGCCAGCAGCCCGTCTAGCGGGAGCGCAGATACGCAGTATTTT.